Listed here is a single T cell receptor (beta chain). This clonotype was found many times. This receptor's antigen is unknown. Base qualities are not provided; no much larger clone lies one nucleotide away. TCR beta CDR3 regions were amplified from RNA transcripts for repertoire sequencing. The first round of RT-PCR was done with HTBI primers and the Qiagen OneStep RT-PCR kit, and was followed by a second round of multiplex PCR, then size selection and purification. Sequencing of the libraries was carried out on an Illumina HiSeq2000 in paired-end mode with 100 bp reads. Per the source publication's procedure: SOAPnuke was used to process the reads, throwing out any read that had adapters, had uncalled bases, had a mean Phred below 15, or lacked an exact constant-primer or identifier match. COPE v1.2.5 was used to merge high-quality paired reads. Each unique nucleotide sequence was treated as a clonotype, and MiTCR v1.1 was used to align the clonotypes to the IMGT TRB V, D and J references. The analysis was limited to V-J combinations with a frequency above 0.0001, which together covered over 99% of the repertoires. For each V-J combination, a TCR clonal expansion and chaos score was defined as the ratio of F50 clonal expansion to chaos observed in the TCRdist matrix. Welch's t-statistics and random forest were used to narrow the features down to more than 10 V-J combinations, which were then fed into a naive Bayes classifier. Thyroid-blood repertoire similarity was quantified with the Morisita-Horn index. TCRdb redid the processing of the public reads, applying fastp at Q25 and MiXCR, and retained in-frame beta chains. Rows are combined by CDR3 protein, so each entry shows the most common genes and DNA. TCRdb assigned the V and J calls; the authors' analysis was not used. The sample contains 650,000 to 900,000 distinct CDR3 sequences, roughly 41% of them found a single time. Jointly, the top ten make up about 40% of the sample.

This sample is drawn from a study of Graves' ophthalmopathy and Graves' hyperthyroidism (dated by TCRdb to the late 2010s). Describing the broader study: Peripheral blood was collected at initial diagnosis, prior to any treatment. In five to seven hyperthyroidism patients, T-cell repertoires of thyroid tissue and blood were compared. In total, 135 blood samples were TCR-sequenced: under 45 ophthalmopathy, approximately 75 hyperthyroidism and roughly 17 hyperthyroidism-to-ophthalmopathy patients. An independent validation cohort was composed of roughly 19 hyperthyroidism patients and 17 patients who later progressed from hyperthyroidism to ophthalmopathy. TCR beta repertoire signatures were used to distinguish Graves' ophthalmopathy from Graves' hyperthyroidism and to predict progression to ophthalmopathy. Following sample collection, hyperthyroidism patients were given methimazole at a starting dose of 30 mg daily, and ophthalmopathy patients were given high-dose intravenous methylprednisolone. To explore V-J signatures that separate ophthalmopathy from hyperthyroidism, a discovery set of about 98 patients was enrolled, consisting of 43 with ophthalmopathy and around 57 with stable hyperthyroidism.

Patients with ophthalmopathy had moderately to severely active disease, with a Clinical Activity Score of 3 or more, a NOSPECS grade of 4 or more, and a disease duration of less than 3 months. Patients were excluded if they had other autoimmune diseases, uncontrolled infections, pregnancy or lactation. Diagnosis was based on clinical symptoms, serum thyroxine, TRAb, thyroid ultrasound and orbital computed tomography. Using Ficoll-Paque density gradient centrifugation, PBMCs were isolated from 8.5 to 10 ml of fresh peripheral blood. Total RNA was extracted using Trizol reagent, and RNA quality was checked on an Agilent 2100 Bioanalyzer. The CDR3 contains 13 residues, cysteine and phenylalanine counted. The DNA shown is the 39-base CDR3, in frame from base 1. The germline V gene yields SQVTM for CDR1 and ANQGSEA for CDR2. Deletion took 6 bases off V and 5 bases off J, with a span of 17 bases between the germline ends.

Broader findings and caveats from the paper: No statistical method was used to set the sample size in advance, and the investigators knew which group each participant was assigned to. In validation, the model predicted ophthalmopathy progression with about 70% sensitivity and approximately 78% specificity; some 13 predicted patients were CT-confirmed with GO in a median of approximately six months. In cross-validation, the 13-signature model distinguished ophthalmopathy from stable hyperthyroidism with about 89% sensitivity and 81% to 82% specificity, while in the test set the corresponding values were 80% and 75%. Most expanded thyroid clonotypes with a frequency above 0.001 also appeared in blood, which suggests that blood repertoires may reflect the immune response in the thyroid.

The chain links TRBV29-1 with TRBJ2-7, with the D gene uncertain. Material: peripheral blood. The TCR sequence derives from an adult man with Graves' ophthalmopathy. Here is the DNA: TGCAGCGTGAGAAGAAGGGAACAACACGAGCAGTACTTC. Translated, it gives CSVRRREQHEQYF.